This TCR beta chain was recorded in a study of naive and memory T cell subsets. The beta constant-region primer was an equimolar mix of two oligonucleotides covering TRBC1 and TRBC2. Four rounds of PCR amplified the ligated cDNA using nested alpha and beta constant-region primers plus SP2. TCRdb passed the UMI-ligation and nested PCR reads through MiXCR, listing each CDR3 protein once. This sample has around 140,000 distinct CDR3 sequences, with 15% to 25% found just once. Germline CDR1 SNHLY, CDR2 FYNNEI. CDR3 length: 15 amino acids. V was pared by 2 bases and J by 0 bases, with 10 bases between. About this clonotype: Its antigen is currently unknown.

Whole-study results and caveats: A few larger clonotypes appeared in naive repertoires, especially CD8, possibly memory cells re-expressing CD45RA.

The V gene is TRBV2, the J gene TRBJ2-5; TRBD2 might be the D (6 bases). Sequencing input: naive CD8+ T cells from blood. This sequence originates from a human donor in good health. In nucleotides, the CDR3 is TGTGCCAGCAGTGAACATGGGGACTACCAAGAGACCCAGTACTTC. Translation: CASSEHGDYQETQYF.